The rows below give T cell receptor beta chains drawn from one sample of a study of a mutant IDH1 vaccine in newly diagnosed glioma. The assay was immunoSEQ multiplex PCR, and TCRdb's table has in-frame clones only and misses some. The data contain about 94,000 clones, around 92% of them singletons. Their specific antigens are unknown. Sequencing used PBMCs, obtained from a glioma patient whose treatment included an IDH1 peptide vaccine. These receptors were obtained from a woman aged 45 to 65 with glioma. The CDR3 runs from the conserved cysteine through the conserved F or W. Each record gives: clone size, D gene, V gene, CDR3 protein. The D gene is left open where the match is weak. For some rows the clone size is stated as once, few or many, or as a class when expanded; others skip it.

abundance: once; d_gene: -; v_gene: TRBV9; CDR3aa: CASSVGDARKLFF
abundance: -; d_gene: TRBD1; v_gene: TRBV7-9; CDR3aa: CASSLKGSGGTEAFF
abundance: -; d_gene: TRBD1; v_gene: TRBV19; CDR3aa: CASTPGTGNEKLFF
abundance: once; d_gene: -; v_gene: TRBV28; CDR3aa: CASRRPDSYYNEQFF
abundance: -; d_gene: TRBD1; v_gene: TRBV5-1; CDR3aa: CASSPGQGVLNYGYTF
abundance: -; d_gene: -; v_gene: TRBV30; CDR3aa: CAWSVNRVGAQYF
abundance: -; d_gene: TRBD2; v_gene: TRBV9; CDR3aa: CASSVEAGRWSTDTQYF
abundance: -; d_gene: TRBD2; v_gene: TRBV28; CDR3aa: CASSFSSGTSGYNEQFF
abundance: -; d_gene: TRBD1; v_gene: TRBV6-5; CDR3aa: CASREGQGNSYEQYF
abundance: once; d_gene: -; v_gene: TRBV7-3; CDR3aa: CASSLGGQTQETQYF
abundance: -; d_gene: TRBD2; v_gene: TRBV7-7; CDR3aa: CASSSRLAGAPSYEQYF
abundance: -; d_gene: TRBD1; v_gene: TRBV5-5; CDR3aa: CASSRGQVSYEQYF
abundance: -; d_gene: TRBD1; v_gene: TRBV6-6; CDR3aa: CASIPRTGANTEAFF
abundance: -; d_gene: -; v_gene: TRBV12-5; CDR3aa: CASGLVLRGFPDTQYF
abundance: -; d_gene: -; v_gene: TRBV21-1; CDR3aa: CASSKAPDSYEQYF
abundance: -; d_gene: TRBD1; v_gene: TRBV18; CDR3aa: CASSVMEGAVQPQHF
abundance: few; d_gene: -; v_gene: TRBV4-1; CDR3aa: CASSQTLTGELFF
abundance: -; d_gene: -; v_gene: TRBV4-2; CDR3aa: CASSQDIDNEQFF
abundance: few; d_gene: -; v_gene: TRBV27; CDR3aa: CASSATGFRNYGYTF
abundance: -; d_gene: -; v_gene: TRBV2; CDR3aa: CASSEYGGQPQHF
abundance: once; d_gene: -; v_gene: TRBV15; CDR3aa: CATHRDGNSPLHF
abundance: -; d_gene: TRBD1; v_gene: TRBV6-5; CDR3aa: CASSYLGTGGSEQYF
abundance: -; d_gene: TRBD2; v_gene: TRBV9; CDR3aa: CASRRTSGSPGELFF
abundance: -; d_gene: TRBD2; v_gene: TRBV28; CDR3aa: CASRSSVGTSGTGELFF
abundance: few; d_gene: -; v_gene: TRBV4-1; CDR3aa: CASSRTGPGDNSPLHF
abundance: -; d_gene: -; v_gene: TRBV5-1; CDR3aa: CASSVEYQETQYF
abundance: -; d_gene: TRBD1; v_gene: TRBV18; CDR3aa: CASSLGTATDTQYF
abundance: -; d_gene: -; v_gene: TRBV7-9; CDR3aa: CASSLTQGEGYEQYF
abundance: once; d_gene: -; v_gene: TRBV28; CDR3aa: CASSSRPNEQFF
abundance: -; d_gene: -; v_gene: TRBV13; CDR3aa: CASSLRSSYEQYF
abundance: -; d_gene: TRBD2; v_gene: TRBV10-1; CDR3aa: CASSAELAGLYNEQFF
abundance: once; d_gene: -; v_gene: TRBV6-4; CDR3aa: CASSEGTATGEAFF
abundance: -; d_gene: -; v_gene: TRBV29-1; CDR3aa: CSVAGGRGPANYGYTF
abundance: -; d_gene: -; v_gene: TRBV7-6; CDR3aa: CASSLDQGAGETQYF
abundance: -; d_gene: -; v_gene: TRBV4-1; CDR3aa: CASSQGPDTQYF
abundance: -; d_gene: -; v_gene: TRBV11-2; CDR3aa: CASSLGSQYYGYTF
abundance: few; d_gene: TRBD2; v_gene: TRBV30; CDR3aa: CAWSVASGRADTQYF
abundance: -; d_gene: -; v_gene: TRBV5-1; CDR3aa: CASYPGQVSTDTQYF
abundance: -; d_gene: TRBD2; v_gene: TRBV19; CDR3aa: CASSTPQAGGSNEQFF
abundance: -; d_gene: -; v_gene: TRBV21-1; CDR3aa: CASSKGQASPYTGELFF
abundance: -; d_gene: -; v_gene: TRBV11-2; CDR3aa: CASSFRRNREGYEQYF
abundance: -; d_gene: -; v_gene: TRBV6-1; CDR3aa: CASERNRGAGQPQHF
abundance: -; d_gene: -; v_gene: TRBV6-5; CDR3aa: CASRGQLDIQYF
abundance: -; d_gene: TRBD1; v_gene: TRBV6-4; CDR3aa: CASSDPLTGTFGNQPQHF
abundance: -; d_gene: TRBD1; v_gene: TRBV6-6; CDR3aa: CATGTGVGNEQFF
abundance: -; d_gene: -; v_gene: TRBV28; CDR3aa: CASSPLRGSSYNEQFF
abundance: -; d_gene: -; v_gene: TRBV11-2; CDR3aa: CASSFSKGNTQYF